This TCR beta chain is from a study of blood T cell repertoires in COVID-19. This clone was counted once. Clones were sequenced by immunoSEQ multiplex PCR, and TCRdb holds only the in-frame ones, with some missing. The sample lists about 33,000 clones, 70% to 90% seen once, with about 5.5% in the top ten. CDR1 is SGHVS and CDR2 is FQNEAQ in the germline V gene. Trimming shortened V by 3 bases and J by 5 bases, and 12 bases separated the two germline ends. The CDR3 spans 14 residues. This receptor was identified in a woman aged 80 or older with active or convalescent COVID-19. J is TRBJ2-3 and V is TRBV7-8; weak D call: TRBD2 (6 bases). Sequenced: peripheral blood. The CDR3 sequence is CASSFDGLRDTQYF. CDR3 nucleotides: TGTGCCAGCAGCTTTGACGGACTAAGAGATACGCAGTATTTT.